This T cell receptor (beta chain) was captured by sequencing in a study of T cells in localized non-small cell lung cancer. Using immunoSEQ multiplex PCR, the repertoire was profiled, and TCRdb retains in-frame clones only, with some absent. The table records 1,500 to 2,000 clones, over 30% of them present only once. This clone was counted only a few times. The germline V gene encodes CDR1 MNHGY and CDR2 SAAAGT. J gave up 3 bases and V 4 bases, and 0 bases lay outside the gene matches. The CDR3 runs 14 residues. The source of this sequence is a female donor of 60 years or more with stage I lung adenocarcinoma. The V call is TRBV6-8, the J call TRBJ2-2, with 9 bases that match TRBD2. Sequenced here: lung tumor tissue, sampled before any cancer treatment. For the CDR3, the DNA is TGTGCCAGCAGTTTAGCGGGGGACACCGGGGAGCTGTTTTTT. Amino acid sequence: CASSLAGDTGELFF.